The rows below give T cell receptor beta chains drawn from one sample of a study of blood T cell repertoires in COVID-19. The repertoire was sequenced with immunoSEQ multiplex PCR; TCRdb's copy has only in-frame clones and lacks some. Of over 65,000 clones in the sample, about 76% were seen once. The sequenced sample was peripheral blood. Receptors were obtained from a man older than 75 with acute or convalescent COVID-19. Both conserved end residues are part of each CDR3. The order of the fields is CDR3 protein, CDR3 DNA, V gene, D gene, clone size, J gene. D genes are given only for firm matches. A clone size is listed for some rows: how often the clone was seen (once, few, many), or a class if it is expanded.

CSVKGGWTDTQYF | TGCAGCGTAAAGGGCGGGTGGACAGATACGCAGTATTTT | TRBV29-1 | - | - | TRBJ2-3
CASSPLLGQGGEKTGELFF | TGTGCCAGCTCACCACTCCTCGGACAGGGAGGTGAAAAGACCGGGGAGCTGTTTTTT | TRBV18 | TRBD1 | - | TRBJ2-2
CASSLGQSTDTQYF | TGTGCCAGCAGTCTAGGACAAAGCACAGATACGCAGTATTTT | TRBV28 | - | - | TRBJ2-3
CASKSYGGELFF | TGTGCCAGCAAATCATACGGCGGGGAGCTGTTTTTT | TRBV28 | - | many | TRBJ2-2
CASRTDSMNTEAFF | TGCGCCAGCAGGACCGACAGCATGAACACTGAAGCTTTCTTT | TRBV5-1 | - | - | TRBJ1-1
CASSRDSSGYEQYF | TGTGCCAGCAGCCGAGACAGCTCGGGCTACGAGCAGTACTTC | TRBV14 | - | - | TRBJ2-7
CASRTSGSTDTQYF | TGTGCCAGTAGGACTAGCGGGAGCACAGATACGCAGTATTTT | TRBV19 | TRBD2 | - | TRBJ2-3
CASSLTVVEQYF | TGTGCCAGCAGCTTAACGGTCGTCGAGCAGTACTTC | TRBV11-2 | - | - | TRBJ2-7
CASSSVQGWGQETQYF | TGTGCCAGCAGTTCGGTCCAGGGATGGGGCCAAGAGACCCAGTACTTC | TRBV6-5 | - | once | TRBJ2-5
CASSSSRGTGHEKLFF | TGCGCCAGCAGCTCCTCCCGTGGGACAGGGCATGAAAAACTGTTTTTT | TRBV4-1 | TRBD1 | - | TRBJ1-4
CSGRRTGLTQYF | TGCAGCGGGAGAAGAACAGGTTTGACGCAGTATTTT | TRBV29-1 | - | - | TRBJ2-3
CASSTLPGVPETQYF | TGTGCCAGCTCAACCCTACCAGGGGTCCCAGAGACCCAGTACTTC | TRBV18 | - | - | TRBJ2-5
CASSPRQSMNTEAFF | TGTGCCAGTAGTCCCCGACAGTCCATGAACACTGAAGCTTTCTTT | TRBV19 | - | - | TRBJ1-1
CASSFDRLATDTQYF | TGTGCCAGCAGCTTCGACAGACTGGCTACAGATACGCAGTATTTT | TRBV5-6 | - | once | TRBJ2-3
CASSPSIRTGTGEAFF | TGTGCCAGCTCACCCTCGATCCGGACAGGGACGGGAGAAGCTTTCTTT | TRBV18 | TRBD1 | - | TRBJ1-1
CASRFNRGQVITGELFF | TGTGCCAGCAGATTTAACAGGGGGCAGGTTATTACCGGGGAGCTGTTTTTT | TRBV5-8 | TRBD1 | - | TRBJ2-2
CASSQDDRLNTEAFF | TGTGCCAGCAGCCAAGACGACAGACTGAACACTGAAGCTTTCTTT | TRBV4-2 | - | - | TRBJ1-1
CASNRPQGGNTEAFF | TGTGCCAGCAATCGACCTCAGGGGGGGAACACTGAAGCTTTCTTT | TRBV6-5 | TRBD1 | - | TRBJ1-1
CASSLGGGTDEQYF | TGTGCCAGCAGCTTAGGGGGAGGGACCGACGAGCAGTACTTC | TRBV7-3 | TRBD2 | once | TRBJ2-7
CASSLGPGSSYEQYF | TGCGCCAGCAGCTTGGGGCCTGGGAGCTCCTACGAGCAGTACTTC | TRBV5-1 | - | - | TRBJ2-7
CSVKQGNTEAFF | TGCAGCGTGAAACAGGGGAACACTGAAGCTTTCTTT | TRBV29-1 | - | - | TRBJ1-1
CASSQEFPPNTGELFF | TGCGCCAGCAGCCAAGAGTTCCCTCCGAACACCGGGGAGCTGTTTTTT | TRBV4-1 | - | - | TRBJ2-2
CASSLAGAASNEKLFF | TGTGCCAGCAGCTTAGCAGGGGCGGCCTCTAATGAAAAACTGTTTTTT | TRBV7-8 | - | - | TRBJ1-4
CSAVEYTDTQYF | TGCAGCGCAGTGGAGTACACAGATACGCAGTATTTT | TRBV29-1 | - | - | TRBJ2-3
CASSLSLAGGDEQYF | TGTGCCAGCAGTTTATCTCTAGCGGGAGGAGACGAGCAGTACTTC | TRBV27 | TRBD2 | - | TRBJ2-7
CASKIQGAGETQYF | TGTGCCAGCAAAATACAGGGGGCGGGTGAGACCCAGTACTTC | TRBV28 | TRBD1 | - | TRBJ2-5
CASSSRDRGTDTQYF | TGTGCCAGCAGTTCCCGGGACAGAGGTACAGATACGCAGTATTTT | TRBV28 | TRBD1 | - | TRBJ2-3
CASSLGRNGEQYF | TGTGCCAGCAGTTTGGGCCGGAACGGCGAGCAGTACTTC | TRBV27 | - | few | TRBJ2-7
CASSLEGAGYNEQFF | TGCGCCAGCAGCTTGGAAGGGGCCGGTTACAATGAGCAGTTCTTC | TRBV5-1 | - | - | TRBJ2-1
CASSFDIVNTEAFF | TGTGCCAGCAGTTTCGACATTGTGAACACTGAAGCTTTCTTT | TRBV27 | - | - | TRBJ1-1
CASSRSGQNYNSPLHF | TGTGCCAGCAGTCGATCGGGACAGAACTATAATTCACCCCTCCACTTT | TRBV6-6 | TRBD1 | once | TRBJ1-6
CASSWEGHQYEQYF | TGTGCCAGCAGCTGGGAGGGACATCAGTACGAGCAGTACTTC | TRBV7-9 | - | - | TRBJ2-7
CASSLGGLAGSGELFF | TGTGCCAGCAGTTTAGGAGGACTAGCGGGATCCGGGGAGCTGTTTTTT | TRBV28 | TRBD2 | - | TRBJ2-2
CASSFWIPGHQETQYF | TGCGCCAGCAGCTTCTGGATCCCAGGGCACCAAGAGACCCAGTACTTC | TRBV5-1 | - | - | TRBJ2-5
CASSGYGPETQYF | TGTGCCAGCAGTGGTTACGGTCCGGAGACCCAGTACTTC | TRBV2 | - | - | TRBJ2-5
CASKGIAGGPRNTGELFF | TGTGCCAGTAAAGGTATAGCGGGAGGGCCCCGCAACACCGGGGAGCTGTTTTTT | TRBV28 | TRBD2 | - | TRBJ2-2
CSARTGAEAFF | TGCAGTGCTAGGACAGGGGCTGAAGCTTTCTTT | TRBV20-1 | TRBD1 | - | TRBJ1-1
CASSDNQGYTEAFF | TGTGCCAGCAGTGATAACCAGGGATACACTGAAGCTTTCTTT | TRBV6-1 | - | - | TRBJ1-1
CASSLSGNEQFF | TGTGCCAGCAGCCTTAGCGGGAATGAGCAGTTCTTC | TRBV3-1/TRBV3-2 | TRBD2 | - | TRBJ2-1
CASSMRQGPRVEQFF | TGTGCCAGTAGTATGCGGCAGGGGCCTCGGGTTGAGCAGTTCTTC | TRBV19 | - | - | TRBJ2-1
CASSQSSGINNEKLFF | TGTGCCAGCAGCCAATCATCCGGGATAAATAATGAAAAACTGTTTTTT | TRBV3-1/TRBV3-2 | - | - | TRBJ1-4
CASSSGRRTDTQYF | TGTGCCAGCAGCAGTGGGAGGAGGACAGATACGCAGTATTTT | TRBV7-2 | - | - | TRBJ2-3
CASSLEAGNQPQHF | TGCGCCAGCAGCTTAGAGGCAGGGAATCAGCCCCAGCATTTT | TRBV5-1 | - | - | TRBJ1-5
CASSHIVSYEQYF | TGTGCCAGCAGCCACATAGTTAGCTACGAGCAGTACTTC | TRBV14 | - | - | TRBJ2-7
CASSGTGGDSPLHF | TGTGCCAGCAGCGGGACAGGGGGCGATTCACCCCTCCACTTT | TRBV9 | TRBD1 | - | TRBJ1-6
CASSLRTGEIEQYF | TGTGCCAGCAGCCTTCGGACGGGAGAGATTGAGCAGTACTTC | TRBV7-9 | - | - | TRBJ2-7
CASSLGGQGVMRTYEQYF | TGTGCCAGCAGCTTAGGTGGACAGGGAGTTATGAGGACCTACGAGCAGTACTTC | TRBV7-8 | TRBD1 | - | TRBJ2-7
CAWSVRLGDYEQYF | TGTGCCTGGAGTGTTAGGTTAGGGGACTACGAGCAGTACTTC | TRBV30 | - | - | TRBJ2-7
CSVVELGRNPYEQYF | TGCAGCGTTGTTGAATTAGGCAGGAATCCCTACGAGCAGTACTTC | TRBV29-1 | - | - | TRBJ2-7
CASSYAREGLTGELFF | TGTGCCAGCAGTTACGCGCGGGAGGGCCTAACCGGGGAGCTGTTTTTT | TRBV6-5 | TRBD2 | - | TRBJ2-2
CASSPLKTPPGELFF | TGTGCCAGCTCACCACTCAAAACACCGCCCGGGGAGCTGTTTTTT | TRBV18 | - | - | TRBJ2-2
CASSFTLVSYEQYF | TGTGCCAGCAGTTTTACACTAGTTTCCTACGAGCAGTACTTC | TRBV6-1 | - | few | TRBJ2-7
CASSLTNTGELFF | TGTGCCAGCAGTTTAACGAACACCGGGGAGCTGTTTTTT | TRBV6-5 | - | once | TRBJ2-2
CASSLSTSGMHTGELFF | TGTGCCAGCAGCTTATCCACTAGCGGGATGCACACCGGGGAGCTGTTTTTT | TRBV7-3 | TRBD2 | - | TRBJ2-2
CASSLKIRGNTEAFF | TGTGCCAGCAGCTTAAAAATTAGGGGAAACACTGAAGCTTTCTTT | TRBV7-9 | - | few | TRBJ1-1